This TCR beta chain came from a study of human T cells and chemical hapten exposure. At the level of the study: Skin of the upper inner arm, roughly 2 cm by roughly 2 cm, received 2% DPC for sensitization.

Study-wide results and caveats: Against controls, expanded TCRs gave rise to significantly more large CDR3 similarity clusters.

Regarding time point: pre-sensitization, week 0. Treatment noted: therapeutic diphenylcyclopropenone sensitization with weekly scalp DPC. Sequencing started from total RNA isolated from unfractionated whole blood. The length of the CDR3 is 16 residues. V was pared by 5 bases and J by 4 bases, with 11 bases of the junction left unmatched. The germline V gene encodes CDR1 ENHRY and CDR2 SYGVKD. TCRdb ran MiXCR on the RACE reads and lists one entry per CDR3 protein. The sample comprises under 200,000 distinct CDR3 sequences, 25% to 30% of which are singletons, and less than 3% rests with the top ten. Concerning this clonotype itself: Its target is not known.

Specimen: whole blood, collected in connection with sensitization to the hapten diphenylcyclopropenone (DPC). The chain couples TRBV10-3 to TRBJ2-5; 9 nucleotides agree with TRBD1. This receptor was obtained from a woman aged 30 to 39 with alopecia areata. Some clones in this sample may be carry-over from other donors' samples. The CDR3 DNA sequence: TGTGCCATCAGTAATTCCGGGACAGGGAGGCGAGAGACCCAGTACTTC. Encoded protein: CAISNSGTGRRETQYF.